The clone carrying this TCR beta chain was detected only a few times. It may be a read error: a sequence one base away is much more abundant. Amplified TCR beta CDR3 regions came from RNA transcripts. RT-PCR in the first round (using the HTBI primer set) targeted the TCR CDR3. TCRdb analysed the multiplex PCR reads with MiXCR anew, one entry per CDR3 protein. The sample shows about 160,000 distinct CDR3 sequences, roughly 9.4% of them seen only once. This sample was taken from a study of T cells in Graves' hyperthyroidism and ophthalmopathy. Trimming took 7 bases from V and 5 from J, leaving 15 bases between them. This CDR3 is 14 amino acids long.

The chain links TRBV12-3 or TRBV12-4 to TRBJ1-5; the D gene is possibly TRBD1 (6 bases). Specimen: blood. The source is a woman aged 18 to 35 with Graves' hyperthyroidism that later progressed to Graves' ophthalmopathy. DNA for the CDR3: TGTGCCAGCACTTTTGGGGGGGGCCATCAGCCCCAGCATTTT. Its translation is CASTFGGGHQPQHF.